This T cell receptor beta chain was retrieved from a study of OX40 agonist ivuxolimab in advanced cancers. This clone showed up just once. A junction boundary mismatches the germline segment, possibly from a read error. Libraries were prepared by immunoSEQ multiplex PCR; TCRdb keeps only in-frame clonotypes and omits some of them. The sample has tens of thousands of clones; 85% to 90% are singletons. The receptor was derived from an adult with an advanced solid tumor such as melanoma, head and neck, liver or kidney cancer. The material sequenced was CD4+ or CD8+ T cells sorted from blood, taken in a trial of the OX40 agonist ivuxolimab.

CDR3 sequence reads: CASSVAPGQGYYGYAF. CDR3 coding DNA: TGTGCCAGCAGCGTAGCCCCCGGTCAGGGCTACTATGGCTACGCCTTC. The J gene is TRBJ1-2, the V gene TRBV9, with a possible D match to TRBD1 (5 bases). This CDR3 contains 16 residues. Germline V lookup: CDR1 SGDLS, CDR2 YYNGEE.